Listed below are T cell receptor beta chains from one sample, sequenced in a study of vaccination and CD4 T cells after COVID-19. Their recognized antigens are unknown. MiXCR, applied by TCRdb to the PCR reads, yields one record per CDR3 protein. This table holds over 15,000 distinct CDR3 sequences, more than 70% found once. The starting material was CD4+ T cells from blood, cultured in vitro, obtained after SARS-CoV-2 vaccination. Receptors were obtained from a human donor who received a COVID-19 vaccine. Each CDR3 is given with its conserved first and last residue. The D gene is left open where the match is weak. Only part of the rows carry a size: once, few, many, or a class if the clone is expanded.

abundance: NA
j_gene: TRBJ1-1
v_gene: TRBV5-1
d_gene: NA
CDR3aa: CASSLKGRDTEAFF
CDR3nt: TGCGCCAGCAGCTTGAAGGGGAGGGACACTGAAGCTTTCTTT

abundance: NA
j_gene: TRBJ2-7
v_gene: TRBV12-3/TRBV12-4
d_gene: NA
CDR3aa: CASSPGDSYSYEQYF
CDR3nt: TGTGCCAGCAGTCCAGGAGACAGCTATAGTTACGAGCAGTACTTC

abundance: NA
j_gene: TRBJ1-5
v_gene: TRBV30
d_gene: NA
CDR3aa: CAWSRGVRSNQPQHF
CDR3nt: TGTGCCTGGAGTAGGGGTGTCCGGAGCAATCAGCCCCAGCATTTT

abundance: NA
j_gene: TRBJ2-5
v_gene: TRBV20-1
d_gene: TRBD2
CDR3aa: CSARLGRGAQETQYF
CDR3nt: TGCAGTGCTAGACTCGGGCGGGGGGCGCAAGAGACCCAGTACTTC

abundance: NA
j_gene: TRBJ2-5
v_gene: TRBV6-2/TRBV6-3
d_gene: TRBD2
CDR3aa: CASSLGSGAGETQYF
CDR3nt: TGTGCCAGCAGTTTGGGCAGCGGGGCGGGAGAGACCCAGTACTTC

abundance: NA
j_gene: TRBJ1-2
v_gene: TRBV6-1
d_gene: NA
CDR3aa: CASNLEQGPLYGYTF
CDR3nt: TGTGCCAGCAACCTTGAACAGGGACCTCTCTATGGCTACACCTTC

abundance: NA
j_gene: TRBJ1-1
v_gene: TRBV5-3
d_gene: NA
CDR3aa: CARSLMRLGGTEAFF
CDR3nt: TGTGCCAGAAGCTTGATGCGCCTCGGGGGGACTGAAGCTTTCTTT

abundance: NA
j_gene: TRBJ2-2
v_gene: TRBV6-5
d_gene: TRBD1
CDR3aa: CASSYGGTGGANGELFF
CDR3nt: TGTGCCAGCAGTTACGGGGGGACAGGGGGCGCAAACGGGGAGCTGTTTTTT

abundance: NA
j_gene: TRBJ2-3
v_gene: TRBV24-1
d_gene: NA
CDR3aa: CATSDLGDTQYF
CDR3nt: TGTGCCACCAGTGACCTTGGGGATACGCAGTATTTT

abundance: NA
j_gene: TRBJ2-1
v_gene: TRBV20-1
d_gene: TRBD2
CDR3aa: CSARAGGRGEQFF
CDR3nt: TGCAGTGCTAGGGCGGGGGGTAGGGGTGAGCAGTTCTTC

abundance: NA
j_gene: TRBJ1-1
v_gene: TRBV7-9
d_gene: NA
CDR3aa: CASSLEGGLNTEAFF
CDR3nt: TGTGCCAGCAGCTTAGAGGGCGGACTGAACACTGAAGCTTTCTTT

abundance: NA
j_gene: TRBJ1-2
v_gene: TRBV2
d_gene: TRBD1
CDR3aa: CASSVEGQGTGYGYTF
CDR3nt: TGTGCCAGCAGTGTGGAGGGACAGGGAACGGGCTATGGCTACACCTTC

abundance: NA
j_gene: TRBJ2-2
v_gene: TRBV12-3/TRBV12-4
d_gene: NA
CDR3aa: CASSLAGGLNTGELFF
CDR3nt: TGTGCCAGCAGTTTAGCCGGGGGATTAAACACCGGGGAGCTGTTTTTT

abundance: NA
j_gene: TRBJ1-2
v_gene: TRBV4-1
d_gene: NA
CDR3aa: CASSQERVANYGYTF
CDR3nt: TGCGCCAGCAGCCAGGAGAGGGTGGCGAACTATGGCTACACCTTC

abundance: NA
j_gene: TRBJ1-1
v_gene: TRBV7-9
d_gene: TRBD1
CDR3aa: CASSLDQPGTGVGDTEAFF
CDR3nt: TGTGCCAGCAGCTTAGACCAGCCCGGGACAGGGGTGGGGGACACTGAAGCTTTCTTT

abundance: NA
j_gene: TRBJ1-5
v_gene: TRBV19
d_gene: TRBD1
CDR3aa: CASSAGGSQPQHF
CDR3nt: TGTGCCAGTAGTGCAGGGGGTAGTCAGCCCCAGCATTTT

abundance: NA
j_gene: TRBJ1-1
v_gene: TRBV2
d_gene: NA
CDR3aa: CASSMELIGNTEAFF
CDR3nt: TGTGCCAGCAGTATGGAGCTAATCGGGAACACTGAAGCTTTCTTT

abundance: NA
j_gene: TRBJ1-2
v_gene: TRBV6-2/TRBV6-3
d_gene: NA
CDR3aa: CASSYSRGGYTF
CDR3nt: TGTGCCAGCAGTTACTCTCGGGGAGGCTACACCTTC

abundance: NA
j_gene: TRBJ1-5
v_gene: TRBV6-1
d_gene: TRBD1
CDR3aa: CASRRQGQGPQHF
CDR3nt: TGTGCCAGCAGGCGACAGGGTCAAGGGCCCCAGCATTTT

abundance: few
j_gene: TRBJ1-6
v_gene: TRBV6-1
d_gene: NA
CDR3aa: CASSPRRANSPLHF
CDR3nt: TGTGCCAGCAGTCCCAGACGGGCTAATTCACCCCTCCACTTT

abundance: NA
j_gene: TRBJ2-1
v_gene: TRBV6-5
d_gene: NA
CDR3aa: CASSYSLHNEQFF
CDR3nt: TGTGCCAGCAGTTATTCCCTCCACAATGAGCAGTTCTTC

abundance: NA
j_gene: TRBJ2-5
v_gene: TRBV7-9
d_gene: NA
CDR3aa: CASSFGRAGETQYF
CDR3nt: TGCGCCAGCAGCTTTGGCAGGGCTGGGGAGACCCAGTACTTC

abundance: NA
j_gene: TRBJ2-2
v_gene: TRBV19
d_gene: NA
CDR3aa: CASSLQGRTGELFF
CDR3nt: TGTGCCAGTAGTCTTCAGGGGAGGACCGGGGAGCTGTTTTTT

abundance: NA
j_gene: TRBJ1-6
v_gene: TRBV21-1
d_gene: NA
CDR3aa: CASTDKGQFPSSYNSPLHF
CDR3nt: TGTGCCAGCACCGATAAGGGACAGTTCCCCTCCTCCTATAATTCACCCCTCCACTTT

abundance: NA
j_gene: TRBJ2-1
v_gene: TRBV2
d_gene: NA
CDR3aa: CASSDRSSYNEQFF
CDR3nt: TGTGCCAGCAGTGACAGAAGCTCCTACAATGAGCAGTTCTTC

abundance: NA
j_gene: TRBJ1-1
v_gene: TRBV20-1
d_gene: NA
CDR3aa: CSVIGGEAFF
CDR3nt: TGCAGTGTCATAGGGGGAGAAGCTTTCTTT

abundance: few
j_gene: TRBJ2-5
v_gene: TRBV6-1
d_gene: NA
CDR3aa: CASSGNYIQGETQYF
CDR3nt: TGTGCCAGCAGTGGGAACTATATCCAGGGAGAGACCCAGTACTTC

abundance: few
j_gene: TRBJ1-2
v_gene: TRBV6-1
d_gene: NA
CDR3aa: CASSLDSPNYGYTF
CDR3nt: TGTGCCAGCAGCCTGGACAGTCCTAACTATGGCTACACCTTC

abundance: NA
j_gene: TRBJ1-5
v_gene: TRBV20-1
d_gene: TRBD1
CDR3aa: CSARGRQGEGNQPQHF
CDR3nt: TGCAGTGCTAGGGGCCGACAGGGTGAAGGCAATCAGCCCCAGCATTTT

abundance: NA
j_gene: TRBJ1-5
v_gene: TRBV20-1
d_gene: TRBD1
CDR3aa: CSARSQGAEQPQHF
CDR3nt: TGCAGTGCTAGGAGTCAGGGGGCTGAGCAGCCCCAGCATTTT

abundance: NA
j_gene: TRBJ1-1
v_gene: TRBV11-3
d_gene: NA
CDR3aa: CASSPGTLFFGNTEAFF
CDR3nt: TGTGCCAGCAGCCCCGGGACCTTGTTTTTCGGGAACACTGAAGCTTTCTTT

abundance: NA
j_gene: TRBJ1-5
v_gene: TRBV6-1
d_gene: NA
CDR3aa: CASSRGEGVDQPQHF
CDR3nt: TGTGCCAGCAGTCGAGGGGAGGGTGTGGATCAGCCCCAGCATTTT

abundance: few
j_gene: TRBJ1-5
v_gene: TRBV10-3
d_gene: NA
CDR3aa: CAISEDPTELRYSNQPQHF
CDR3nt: TGTGCCATCAGTGAGGATCCGACAGAACTTAGATATAGCAATCAGCCCCAGCATTTT

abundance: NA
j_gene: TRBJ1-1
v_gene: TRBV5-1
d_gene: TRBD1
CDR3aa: CASSFSGGARTEAFF
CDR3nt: TGCGCCAGCAGCTTCTCAGGGGGCGCGAGGACTGAAGCTTTCTTT

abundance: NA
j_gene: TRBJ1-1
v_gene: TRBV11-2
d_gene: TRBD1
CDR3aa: CASSFSRRDRGQGNTEAFF
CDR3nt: TGTGCCAGCAGCTTCTCCAGGCGGGACAGGGGGCAGGGGAACACTGAAGCTTTCTTT

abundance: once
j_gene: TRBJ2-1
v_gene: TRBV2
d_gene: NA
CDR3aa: CASSEVLRGNEQFF
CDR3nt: TGTGCCAGCAGTGAGGTCCTCAGGGGCAATGAGCAGTTCTTC

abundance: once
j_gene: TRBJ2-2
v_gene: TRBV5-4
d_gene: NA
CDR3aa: CASSLPIGAGKTGELFF
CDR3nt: TGTGCCAGCAGCTTGCCGATAGGGGCGGGGAAAACCGGGGAGCTGTTTTTT

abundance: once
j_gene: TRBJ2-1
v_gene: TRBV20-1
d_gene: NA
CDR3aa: CSARDSRVGTNEQFF
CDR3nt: TGCAGTGCTAGAGATAGCAGGGTTGGGACCAATGAGCAGTTCTTC

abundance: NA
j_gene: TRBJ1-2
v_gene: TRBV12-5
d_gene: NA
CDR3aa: CASGLVREDHTF
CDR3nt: TGTGCTAGTGGTTTGGTACGAGAGGACCACACCTTC

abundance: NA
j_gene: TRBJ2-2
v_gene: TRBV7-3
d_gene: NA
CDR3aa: CASSLDGRGGSTGELFF
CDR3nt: TGTGCCAGCAGCTTAGATGGTCGGGGTGGATCCACCGGGGAGCTGTTTTTT

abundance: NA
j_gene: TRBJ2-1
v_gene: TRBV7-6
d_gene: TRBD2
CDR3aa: CASSLAGLRGNEQFF
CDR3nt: TGTGCCAGCAGCTTAGCGGGACTAAGAGGCAATGAGCAGTTCTTC

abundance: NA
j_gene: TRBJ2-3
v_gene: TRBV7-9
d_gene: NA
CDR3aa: CASSFVVPNTQYF
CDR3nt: TGTGCCAGCAGCTTCGTCGTCCCCAATACGCAGTATTTT

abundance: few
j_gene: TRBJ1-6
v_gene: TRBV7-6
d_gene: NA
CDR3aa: CASSSESRVTNSPLHF
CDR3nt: TGTGCCAGCAGCTCCGAGTCCAGGGTAACTAATTCACCCCTCCACTTT

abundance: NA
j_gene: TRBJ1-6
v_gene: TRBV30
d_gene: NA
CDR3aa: CAWNRDGNSPLHF
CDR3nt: TGTGCCTGGAACAGGGACGGTAATTCACCCCTCCACTTT